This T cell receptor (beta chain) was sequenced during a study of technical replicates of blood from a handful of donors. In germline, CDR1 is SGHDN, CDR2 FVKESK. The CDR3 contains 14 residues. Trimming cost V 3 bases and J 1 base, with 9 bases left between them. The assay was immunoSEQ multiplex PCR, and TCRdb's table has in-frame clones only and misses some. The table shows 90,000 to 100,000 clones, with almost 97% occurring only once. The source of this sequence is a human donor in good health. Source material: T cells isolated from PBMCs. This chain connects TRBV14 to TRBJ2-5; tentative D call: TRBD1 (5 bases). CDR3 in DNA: TGTGCCAGCAGCCAGAGACAGACCCAAGAGACCCAGTACTTC. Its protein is CASSQRQTQETQYF. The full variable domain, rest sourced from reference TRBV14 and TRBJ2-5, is EAGVTQFPSHSVIEKGQTVTLRCDPISGHDNLYWYRRVMGKEIKFLLHFVKESKQDESGMPNNRFLAERTGGTYSTLKVQPAELEDSGVYFCASSQRQTQETQYFGPGTRLLVL.